This note documents a single T cell receptor (beta chain) sequence. Original methodology: The assay estimated nucleated cells by amplifying reference gene primers. This table comes from immunoSEQ multiplex PCR, and its TCRdb copy is limited to in-frame clones, with some not included. V and J calls plus clone size are reproduced from that table; the DNA served to infer D and trimming. The sample includes about 110,000 clones, 70% to 80% of them seen just once. The CDR3 has 14 amino acids. V shed 2 bases and J shed 4 bases, with 9 bases lying between them. Germline-derived CDR1 and CDR2 are MNHNS and SASEGT. This specimen belongs to a study of blood T cell repertoires in COVID-19.

The sequence was obtained from a man between 65 and 85 years old with active or convalescent COVID-19. The sample comprised peripheral blood. The genes are TRBV6-1 and TRBJ1-3, with a possible D match to TRBD1 (6 bases). CDR3 sequence reads: CASSEWTDGNTIYF. DNA for the CDR3: TGTGCCAGCAGTGAATGGACAGACGGAAACACCATATATTTT.